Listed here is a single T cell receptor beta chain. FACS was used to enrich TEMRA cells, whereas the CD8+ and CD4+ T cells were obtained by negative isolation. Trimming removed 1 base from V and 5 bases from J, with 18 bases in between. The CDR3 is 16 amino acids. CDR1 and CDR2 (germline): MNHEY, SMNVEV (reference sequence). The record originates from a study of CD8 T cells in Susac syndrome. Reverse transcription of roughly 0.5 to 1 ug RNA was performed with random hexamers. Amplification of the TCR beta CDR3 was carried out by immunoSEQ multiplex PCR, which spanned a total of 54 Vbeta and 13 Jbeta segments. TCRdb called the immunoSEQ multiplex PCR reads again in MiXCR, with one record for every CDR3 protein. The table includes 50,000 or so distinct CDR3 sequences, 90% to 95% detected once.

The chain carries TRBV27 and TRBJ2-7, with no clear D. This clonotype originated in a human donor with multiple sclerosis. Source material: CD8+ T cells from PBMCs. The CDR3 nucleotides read TGTGCCAGCAGTTTATACGGCAGGACCGTTGAGGACGAGCAGTACTTC. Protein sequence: CASSLYGRTVEDEQYF.